The rows below give T cell receptor beta chains drawn from one sample of a study of blood T cell repertoires in COVID-19. The table came from immunoSEQ multiplex PCR; TCRdb's copy has only in-frame clones and leaves some out. This table has around 390,000 clones, 80% to 90% appearing once. The sequenced sample was PBMCs or T cells enriched from blood (not recorded which). The receptors were sampled from a woman aged 50 to 60 who had recovered from COVID-19. Each CDR3 is given with its conserved first and last residue. Each record gives: V gene, J gene, CDR3 protein.

TRBV7-9	TRBJ2-2	CASSFSTGELFF
TRBV7-6	TRBJ2-1	CASSLTRPPSSYNEQFF
TRBV6-5	TRBJ1-2	CASRGQGASGYTF
TRBV6-6	TRBJ1-2	CASSLKTDNYGYTF
TRBV6-5	TRBJ1-2	CASTPGDTASYGYTF
TRBV27	TRBJ1-5	CASSAGQGDQPQHF
TRBV7-6	TRBJ2-2	CASRNDAGRTGELFF
TRBV7-8	TRBJ1-5	CASSLGENQPQHF
TRBV7-2	TRBJ2-7	CASSLTSGAYEQYF
TRBV30	TRBJ1-2	CAWSMTGVGYTF
TRBV6-5	TRBJ1-5	CASSPTDRLFQPQHF
TRBV20-1	TRBJ1-2	CIPSVAYGYTF
TRBV19	TRBJ1-3	CASSIRLTGPGNTIYF
TRBV3-1/TRBV3-2	TRBJ2-1	CASRQQRGGGRPGEQFF
TRBV7-8	TRBJ1-3	CASLGTGEGRGGNTIYF
TRBV9	TRBJ2-3	CASSVSSGGTTDTQYF
TRBV28	TRBJ2-1	CASSPSPGGYNEQFF
TRBV9	TRBJ2-2	CASSASGGNPNTGELFF